What follows is one T cell receptor (beta chain) and its context. The entry originates in a study of identical twins. TCRdb itself ran the 5' RACE reads through MiXCR, one entry per CDR3 protein. The sample consists of 540,000 or so distinct CDR3 sequences, 20% to 25% of them appearing once. Germline trimming cut 6 bases from V and 6 bases from J; bases unmatched to any gene: 12. The germline gives CDR1 SNHLY, CDR2 FYNNEI. The CDR3 is made up of 15 amino acids. The same data also went into a second study, on yellow fever vaccine responses in identical twins. That source notes: Twins reportedly appeared to share part of their vaccine T cell response while keeping part individual.

The sequence came from a woman under 30 in good health. V and J are TRBV2 and TRBJ1-2; 8 bases align to TRBD1. Sequencing used CD4+ T cells sorted from blood. The CDR3 loop is CASSDPGQGRDGYTF. The DNA of the CDR3 is TGTGCCAGCAGCGACCCAGGACAGGGAAGGGATGGCTACACCTTC.